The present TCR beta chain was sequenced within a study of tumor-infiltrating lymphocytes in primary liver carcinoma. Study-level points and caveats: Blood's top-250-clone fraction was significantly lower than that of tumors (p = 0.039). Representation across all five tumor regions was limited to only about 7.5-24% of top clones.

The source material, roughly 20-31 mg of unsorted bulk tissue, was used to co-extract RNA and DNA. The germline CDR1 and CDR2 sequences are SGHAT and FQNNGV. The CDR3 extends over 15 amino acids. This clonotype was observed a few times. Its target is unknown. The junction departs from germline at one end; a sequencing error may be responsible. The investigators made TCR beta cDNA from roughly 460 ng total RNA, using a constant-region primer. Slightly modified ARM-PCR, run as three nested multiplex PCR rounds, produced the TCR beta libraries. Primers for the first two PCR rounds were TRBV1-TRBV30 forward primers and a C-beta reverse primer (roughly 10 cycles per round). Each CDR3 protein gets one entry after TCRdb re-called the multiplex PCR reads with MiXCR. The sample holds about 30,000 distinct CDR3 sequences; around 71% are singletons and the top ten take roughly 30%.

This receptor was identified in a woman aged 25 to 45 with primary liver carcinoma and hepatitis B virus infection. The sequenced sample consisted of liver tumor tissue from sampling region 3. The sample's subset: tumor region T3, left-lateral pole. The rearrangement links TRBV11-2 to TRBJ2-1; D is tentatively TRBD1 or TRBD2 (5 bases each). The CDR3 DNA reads TGTGTCAGCGTACTAGGCGACCTCCGGGGACGTGAGCAGTTCTTC. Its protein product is CVSVLGDLRGREQFF.